This T cell receptor beta chain is from a study of OX40 agonist ivuxolimab in advanced cancers. Looking at the study overall: While on treatment, patients had intravenous ivuxolimab at 0.01 to 10 mg/kg every 2 weeks.

Study findings and constraints: Partly responding patients at 0.1-3.0 mg/kg showed some of the smallest clonal expansion. Certain nonresponders additionally had low normalized T-cell clonal expansion. Researchers report that CD8+ T cells had, on average, more expanded clones than CD4+.

Germline CDR1 is SGHAT and CDR2 is FQNNGV. The CDR3 sequence is 14 residues long. Trimming took 5 bases from V and 6 from J; bases not matched to a gene: 6. Assay used: immunoSEQ multiplex PCR; TCRdb lists only in-frame clones, some missing. The sample shows about 60,000 clones, just under 90% of them seen only once. This clone appeared once. Its antigen is unknown. This TCR came from an adult with an advanced solid tumor such as melanoma, head and neck, liver or kidney cancer. The chain uses TRBV11-2 and TRBJ2-1, with 8 bases lining up with TRBD1. Sequenced material: CD4+ or CD8+ T cells sorted from blood, taken in a trial of the OX40 agonist ivuxolimab. CDR3 sequence reads: CASSPRDRTNEQFF. In DNA form, the CDR3 reads TGTGCCAGCAGCCCACGGGACAGGACCAATGAGCAGTTCTTC.